This T cell receptor beta chain was retrieved from a study of TIL therapy for anti-PD-1-resistant metastatic lung cancer. Sequencing used immunoSEQ v3. The protocol was immunoSEQ multiplex PCR, while the TCRdb copy is restricted to in-frame clones and leaves out a portion. The data contain 50,000 to 70,000 clones, over 75% of them seen just once; the ten biggest clones take up about 2.8%. Germline V lookup: CDR1 SNHLY, CDR2 FYNNEI. This CDR3 contains 13 residues. V lost 4 bases to trimming and J lost 3 bases, with 10 bases between them. The time point here: pre-treatment sample, taken before nivolumab and TIL therapy.

The V and J genes are TRBV2 and TRBJ2-7; the D gene could be TRBD1 or TRBD2 (5 bases each). This sample comprised blood, obtained at baseline. The receptor comes from a person aged 25 to 80 with non-small cell lung cancer. The CDR3 spells CASSGVGDYEQYF. For the CDR3, the DNA is TGTGCCAGCAGTGGAGTGGGGGACTACGAGCAGTACTTC.